Each of the 8 T cell receptor beta chains below was sequenced from the same sample in a study of OX40 agonist ivuxolimab in advanced cancers. Libraries were prepared by immunoSEQ multiplex PCR; TCRdb keeps only in-frame clonotypes and omits some of them. The data show roughly 130,000 clones, roughly 93% seen once. The sample consisted of CD4+ or CD8+ T cells sorted from blood, taken in a trial of the OX40 agonist ivuxolimab. The receptors were sampled from an adult with an advanced solid tumor such as melanoma, head and neck, liver or kidney cancer.

This sequence joins TRBV9 and TRBJ1-1; TRBD1 is a possible D gene (5 bases). Per the germline V gene, CDR1 is SGDLS and CDR2 is YYNGEE. With 4 bases removed from V and 1 base from J, the gap between germline ends came to 8 bases. This CDR3 region has 13 residues. CDR3 bases: TGTGCCAGCAGCACCGGGGCGAACACTGAAGCTTTCTTT. Protein: CASSTGANTEAFF.

The J gene is TRBJ2-2, the V gene TRBV7-3; D is perhaps TRBD2 (5 bases). The CDR3 sequence is 15 residues long. V lost 5 bases, J lost 5 bases, and 15 bases lay in between. Germline CDR1 and CDR2: SGHTA and FQGTGA. CDR3 coding DNA: TGTGCCAGCAGCCCGGCCGGACTGAAAACCGGGGAGCTGTTTTTT. Amino acids: CASSPAGLKTGELFF.

The chain uses TRBV5-6 and TRBJ2-7; D possibly corresponds to TRBD2 (5 bases). This CDR3 has 13 residues. V was clipped by 0 bases and J by 4 bases, with 8 bases between them. Germline-derived CDR1 and CDR2 are SGHDT and YYEEEE. The CDR3 loop reads CASSLVRGYEQYF. The CDR3 DNA sequence: TGTGCCAGCAGCTTGGTTCGGGGATACGAGCAGTACTTC.

The chain links TRBV5-1 to TRBJ1-1; 7 bases line up with TRBD1. CDR3 length: 13 residues. J gave up 7 bases and V 0 bases, and 3 bases lay outside the gene matches. Germline CDR1 and CDR2: SGHRS and YFSETQ. As DNA, the CDR3 is TGCGCCAGCAGCTTGGCCCAGGGGGGTGAAGCTTTCTTT. It encodes CASSLAQGGEAFF.

This sequence joins TRBV18 and TRBJ2-1; TRBD2 is a possible D gene (6 bases). Germline loops: CDR1 KGHSH, CDR2 LQKENI. The V gene lost 6 bases and the J gene lost 5 bases, with 11 bases spanning the gap. There are 13 residues in the CDR3. Written as DNA, the CDR3 is TGTGCCAGCTCTAGCGGACTTGACAATGAGCAGTTCTTC. Translating it yields CASSSGLDNEQFF.

CDR3 protein: CASMRGGPSGELFF. For the CDR3, the DNA is TGTGCCAGCATGCGGGGGGGCCCCTCCGGGGAGCTGTTTTTT. The rearrangement links TRBV2 to TRBJ2-2, with 9 bases lining up with TRBD2. The CDR3 is 14 amino acids. J gave up 6 bases and V 7 bases, and 6 bases lay outside the gene matches. Germline CDR1 reads SNHLY; CDR2 reads FYNNEI.

Turning to this clone: Other DNA sequences in the sample encode the same CDR3. The rearrangement uses TRBV5-1 and TRBJ1-1, with D unclear. CDR3 size: 13 residues. The germline CDR1 and CDR2 sequences are SGHRS and YFSETQ. V was pared by 4 bases and J by 0 bases, with 7 bases between. CDR3 loop: CASSPDMNTEAFF. The CDR3 nucleotides are TGCGCCAGCAGCCCTGACATGAACACTGAAGCTTTCTTT.

The count of this clone is one. This chain links TRBV6-4 with TRBJ1-5; TRBD1 matches at 8 bases. V lost 3 bases to trimming and J lost 6 bases; unmatched junction nucleotides: 10. The CDR3 has 16 amino acids. Per germline, CDR1 MRHNA and CDR2 SNTAGT. CDR3 in DNA: TGTGCCAGCAGTGATGTCGGACAGGGATTCATTCAGCCCCAGCATTTT. This gives the protein CASSDVGQGFIQPQHF.